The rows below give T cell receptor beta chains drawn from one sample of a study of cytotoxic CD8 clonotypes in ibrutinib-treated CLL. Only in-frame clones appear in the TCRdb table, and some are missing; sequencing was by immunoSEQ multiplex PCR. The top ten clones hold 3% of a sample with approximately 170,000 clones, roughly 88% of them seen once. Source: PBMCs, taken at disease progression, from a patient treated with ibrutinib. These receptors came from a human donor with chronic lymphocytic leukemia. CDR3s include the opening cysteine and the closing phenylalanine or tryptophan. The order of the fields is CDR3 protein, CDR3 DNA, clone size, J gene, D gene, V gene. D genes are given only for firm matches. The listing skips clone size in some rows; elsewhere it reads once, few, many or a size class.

CASSFRPSQETQYF TGTGCCAGCAGTTTTCGACCGAGTCAAGAGACCCAGTACTTC - TRBJ2-5 - TRBV6-5
CASSPGQAGYNEQFF TGTGCCAGCAGCCCTGGACAGGCGGGCTACAATGAGCAGTTCTTC - TRBJ2-1 TRBD1 TRBV6-5
CAIAGTTSEQFF TGTGCCATCGCCGGGACTACAAGTGAGCAGTTCTTC - TRBJ2-1 TRBD2 TRBV10-3
CASSLGSPDEQFF TGCGCCAGCAGCTTGGGATCACCCGATGAGCAGTTCTTC once TRBJ2-1 - TRBV5-1
CASSPDMNYGYTF TGTGCCAGCAGCCCGGACATGAACTATGGCTACACCTTC - TRBJ1-2 - TRBV7-2
CASSWRAQGIGHNEQFF TGTGCCAGCAGTTGGCGGGCCCAGGGGATAGGGCACAATGAGCAGTTCTTC - TRBJ2-1 - TRBV5-4
CASSFSHRVTKNIQYF TGTGCCAGCAGCTTTAGTCACAGGGTGACCAAAAACATTCAGTACTTC - TRBJ2-4 - TRBV7-9
CASSLDTPNQPQHF TGTGCCAGCAGCTTAGACACACCCAATCAGCCCCAGCATTTT - TRBJ1-5 - TRBV7-9
CASSLGKFNYGYTF TGTGCCAGCAGCTTAGGCAAGTTCAACTATGGCTACACCTTC - TRBJ1-2 - TRBV13
CAWSVLVTGGYVEQFF TGTGCCTGGAGTGTACTTGTAACAGGGGGCTATGTTGAGCAGTTCTTC once TRBJ2-1 TRBD1 TRBV30
CASSPPRGTGGQETQYF TGTGCCAGCTCACCACCTAGGGGGACAGGGGGCCAAGAGACCCAGTACTTC - TRBJ2-5 TRBD1 TRBV18
CAWSGWGDRAEAFF TGTGCCTGGAGTGGATGGGGGGATCGGGCTGAAGCTTTCTTT few TRBJ1-1 - TRBV30
CASSPLTTGRPYNEQFF TGTGCCAGCAGCCCCCTTACGACAGGGAGGCCTTACAATGAGCAGTTCTTC - TRBJ2-1 - TRBV14
CASSQEVGLAGGLSIDEQYF TGTGCCAGCAGCCAAGAAGTTGGGCTAGCGGGAGGTCTCAGCATCGACGAGCAGTACTTC - TRBJ2-7 TRBD2 TRBV4-2
CASSQESGGRAAYEQYF TGTGCCAGCAGCCAAGAATCGGGCGGGAGGGCCGCCTACGAGCAGTACTTC - TRBJ2-7 TRBD2 TRBV4-2
CASSLASGSTGELFF TGTGCCAGCAGCTTGGCTAGCGGGAGTACCGGGGAGCTGTTTTTT - TRBJ2-2 TRBD2 TRBV5-4
CASSPLAGAPNTQYF TGTGCCAGCAGCCCACTAGCGGGAGCTCCTAATACGCAGTATTTT - TRBJ2-3 TRBD2 TRBV14
CASSQDRWQGDGYTF TGTGCCAGCAGCCAAGATCGGTGGCAGGGGGATGGCTACACCTTC - TRBJ1-2 TRBD1 TRBV14
CASSLLAFGDPNYGYTF TGTGCCAGCAGTTTATTGGCTTTCGGGGACCCCAACTATGGCTACACCTTC - TRBJ1-2 - TRBV28
CSVAEGTGGFEQYF TGCAGCGTTGCCGAGGGGACAGGTGGATTCGAGCAGTACTTC - TRBJ2-7 TRBD1 TRBV29-1
CASSQTATNEKLFF TGTGCCAGCAGCCAGACTGCAACTAATGAAAAACTGTTTTTT once TRBJ1-4 - TRBV28
CASRQGAGANVLTF TGTGCCAGCAGGCAGGGGGCAGGGGCCAACGTCCTGACTTTC - TRBJ2-6 TRBD1 TRBV27
CASSRRGEYEQYF TGTGCCAGCAGCCGTAGGGGGGAATACGAGCAGTACTTC - TRBJ2-7 - TRBV28
CASSSLREAYEQYF TGTGCCAGCAGTTCTCTCCGGGAGGCCTACGAGCAGTACTTC - TRBJ2-7 TRBD2 TRBV28
CASSLYPQETQYF TGTGCCAGCAGCTTATATCCCCAAGAGACCCAGTACTTC - TRBJ2-5 - TRBV7-3
CASSQRGGIREQYF TGTGCCAGCAGCCAAAGGGGCGGGATACGCGAGCAGTACTTC once TRBJ2-7 - TRBV4-2
CASSQDLGRDYTGELFF TGTGCCAGCAGCCAAGATCTCGGCAGGGACTACACCGGGGAGCTGTTTTTT - TRBJ2-2 - TRBV14
CASSLAGEGSETQYF TGCGCCAGCAGCTTGGCCGGGGAAGGTTCGGAGACCCAGTACTTC - TRBJ2-5 - TRBV5-1
CASSLAGGSYEQYF TGTGCCAGCAGTCTAGCGGGGGGCTCCTACGAGCAGTACTTC - TRBJ2-7 TRBD2 TRBV2
CASSSRGGGKLFF TGTGCCAGCAGCTCCAGGGGAGGTGGGAAACTGTTTTTT - TRBJ1-4 - TRBV5-8
CASSPSAGGGNEQFF TGTGCCAGTAGTCCATCAGCGGGAGGAGGCAATGAGCAGTTCTTC - TRBJ2-1 TRBD2 TRBV19
CASSQATSGYYNEQFF TGCGCCAGCAGCCAGGCGACTAGCGGTTACTACAATGAGCAGTTCTTC - TRBJ2-1 TRBD2 TRBV4-1
CASSANSGSSYEQYF TGTGCCAGCAGTGCCAATAGCGGGAGCTCCTACGAGCAGTACTTC - TRBJ2-7 TRBD2 TRBV25-1
CASSFLFQESSGANVLTF TGTGCCAGCAGCTTTCTCTTTCAGGAGAGCTCTGGGGCCAACGTCCTGACTTTC once TRBJ2-6 - TRBV5-5
CASSDTLAGAGDIQYF TGTGCCAGCAGTGATACACTAGCGGGGGCTGGGGACATTCAGTACTTC - TRBJ2-4 TRBD2 TRBV6-1
CSVGQGAYGYTF TGCAGCGTTGGTCAGGGGGCTTATGGCTACACCTTC - TRBJ1-2 TRBD1 TRBV29-1
CASSWDLSGELFF TGCGCCAGCAGCTGGGACCTCTCCGGGGAGCTGTTTTTT - TRBJ2-2 - TRBV5-1
CASSINGAETTYGYTF TGTGCCAGTAGTATAAACGGGGCAGAAACCACTTATGGCTACACCTTC - TRBJ1-2 - TRBV19
CASSRMSTVGGTDTQYF TGTGCCAGCAGTAGGATGTCGACGGTTGGGGGAACAGATACGCAGTATTTT - TRBJ2-3 - TRBV25-1
CSATENTEAFF TGCAGTGCAACAGAGAACACTGAAGCTTTCTTT medium-sized TRBJ1-1 - TRBV20-1
CASSLDPAEETQYF TGTGCCAGCAGCTTAGATCCAGCAGAAGAGACCCAGTACTTC - TRBJ2-5 - TRBV7-6
CASSLAPTNTGELFF TGTGCTAGCAGCTTAGCCCCGACGAACACCGGGGAGCTGTTTTTT - TRBJ2-2 - TRBV7-7
CARSTWINIAGVQETQYF TGTGCCAGAAGCACCTGGATAAATATAGCGGGAGTCCAAGAGACCCAGTACTTC - TRBJ2-5 TRBD2 TRBV5-3
CASSYSASVSYEQYF TGTGCCAGCAGTTACTCGGCTAGCGTGTCCTACGAGCAGTACTTC - TRBJ2-7 - TRBV6-5
CASSYSGGSRAFF TGTGCCAGCAGTTACTCGGGAGGTTCGAGAGCTTTCTTT - TRBJ1-1 - TRBV6-5
CAWSVTNYGYTF TGTGCCTGGAGTGTAACTAACTATGGCTACACCTTC once TRBJ1-2 - TRBV30
CASSQVSSGTFEQYF TGCGCCAGCAGCCAAGTCTCTAGCGGGACTTTCGAGCAGTACTTC - TRBJ2-7 TRBD2 TRBV4-1
CASSPRWDEKLFF TGTGCCAGCAGCCCGAGGTGGGATGAAAAACTGTTTTTT - TRBJ1-4 - TRBV11-1
CASSETGRTNYGYTF TGTGCCAGCAGTGAAACGGGACGGACTAACTATGGCTACACCTTC - TRBJ1-2 - TRBV2
CASSFRWALDRNEQYF TGTGCCAGCAGCTTTAGATGGGCGCTGGACAGGAACGAGCAGTACTTC - TRBJ2-7 TRBD1 TRBV11-1
CASSFPNRFFPNTGELFF TGTGCCAGCAGCTTTCCCAATCGGTTCTTCCCTAACACCGGGGAGCTGTTTTTT - TRBJ2-2 - TRBV7-9